This T cell receptor (beta chain) was identified in a study of post-analysis software for immune sequencing data. General observations from the study: Roughly 5 TRBV segments, TRBV5-6, TRBV5-1 and TRBV20-1 among them, were found more frequent in patients than controls. Under the F measure, samples that were prepared in one batch clustered strongly together.

Unique molecular identifiers tagged the TCR beta cDNA libraries. Each CDR3 protein is one row after TCRdb ran MiXCR on the PCR reads. The repertoire holds under 900,000 distinct CDR3 sequences, with under 70% as singletons. V was pared by 1 base and J by 6 bases, with 13 bases between. Germline CDR1 and CDR2: SGHTA and FQGTGA. The CDR3 consists of 15 residues. Remarks on this clonotype: The antigen is undetermined.

This clonotype originated in a girl aged 5 to 17 with multiple sclerosis. Sequenced input: blood. The chain joins TRBV7-3 to TRBJ2-1, with no clear D. For the CDR3, the DNA is TGTGCCAGCAGCTTAAATCCTAGTGCCGGCAATGAGCAGTTCTTC. Translation gives CASSLNPSAGNEQFF.